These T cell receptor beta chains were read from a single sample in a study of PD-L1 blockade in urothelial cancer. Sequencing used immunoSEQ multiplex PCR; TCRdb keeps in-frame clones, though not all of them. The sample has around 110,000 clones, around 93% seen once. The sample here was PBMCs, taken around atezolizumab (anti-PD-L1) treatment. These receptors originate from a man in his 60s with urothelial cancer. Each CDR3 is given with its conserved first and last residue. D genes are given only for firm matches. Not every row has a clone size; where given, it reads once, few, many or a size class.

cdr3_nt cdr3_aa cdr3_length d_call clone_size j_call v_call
TGTGCCAGCAGTGAATTGTCTAGCGGGAGGGAGACCCAGTACTTC CASSELSSGRETQYF 15 TRBD2 NA TRBJ2-5 TRBV2
TGTGCCAGCAGCCAAGAATCGGGCGGGAGCCCAGATACGCAGTATTTT CASSQESGGSPDTQYF 16 TRBD2 NA TRBJ2-3 TRBV4-2
TGTGCCAGCAGCTTGTCAGGCAGCTCCTACAATGAGCAGTTCTTC CASSLSGSSYNEQFF 15 NA NA TRBJ2-1 TRBV5-4
TGTGCCAGCAGTTACGGCGCGGGAGCCCCAGCGCAGTATTTT CASSYGAGAPAQYF 14 TRBD2 NA TRBJ2-3 TRBV6-6
TGCGCCAGCAGCCAAGATGCGTTCTCTGGGGCCAACGTCCTGACTTTC CASSQDAFSGANVLTF 16 NA NA TRBJ2-6 TRBV4-3
TGTGCCAGCAGCTTAGGCGCGAGCGGGGGGTCCTACGAGCAGTACTTC CASSLGASGGSYEQYF 16 TRBD2 NA TRBJ2-7 TRBV7-2
TGTGCCAGCAGTTCATTCGGAGTTAACACCGGGGAGCTGTTTTTT CASSSFGVNTGELFF 15 NA NA TRBJ2-2 TRBV27
TGCGCCAGCAGCTTAAGGGACAGGTCGAACTATGGCTACACCTTC CASSLRDRSNYGYTF 15 TRBD1 NA TRBJ1-2 TRBV5-1
TGTGCCAGCAGCAGGGACAGGAACAATCAGCCCCAGCATTTT CASSRDRNNQPQHF 14 TRBD1 few TRBJ1-5 TRBV7-6
TGTGCCAGCAGCTCTTCTAGCGAGTACAATGAGCAGTTCTTC CASSSSSEYNEQFF 14 NA NA TRBJ2-1 TRBV9
TGTGCCAGCATGAGGGGGGGGGTCAATGAGCAGTTCTTC CASMRGGVNEQFF 13 NA NA TRBJ2-1 TRBV4-2
TGTGCCAGCAGCGTCAACCGGGAGACAGATACGCAGTATTTT CASSVNRETDTQYF 14 NA NA TRBJ2-3 TRBV9
TGTGCCAGCAGTTATTTCCTATCCAAGGTGGGAGTTACGGGGACTGCTGGAAACACCATATATTTT CASSYFLSKVGVTGTAGNTIYF 22 NA NA TRBJ1-3 TRBV6-9
TGTGCCTGGAGGCCACCCGGGGGGCCGGAGACCCAGTACTTC CAWRPPGGPETQYF 14 NA NA TRBJ2-5 TRBV30
TGTGCCAGCAGCTACGGACAGGGCCAAGAGACCCAGTACTTC CASSYGQGQETQYF 14 TRBD1 NA TRBJ2-5 TRBV11-2
TGTGCCAGCAGTTTGGGACTAGCGGGGAAAGACTACAATGAGCAGTTCTTC CASSLGLAGKDYNEQFF 17 TRBD2 NA TRBJ2-1 TRBV27
TGTGCCAGCAGCCCTGGGACAAGGAGCTACGAGCAGTACTTC CASSPGTRSYEQYF 14 NA once TRBJ2-7 TRBV7-3